This TCR beta chain derives from a study of T cell responses to AZD1222 COVID-19 vaccine (dated by TCRdb to the early 2020s). About the full investigation: Because spike-specific TCR depth and breadth did not differ between the two schedules, AZD1222 recipients who got a second dose at roughly 4 weeks were pooled with those who got a second dose at roughly 12 weeks. A total of around 240 trial participants underwent TCR sequencing, of whom 200 to 220 received two doses of AZD1222 and about 25 received two doses of the MenACWY control vaccine. Trial participants were enrolled by age into 18-55, 56-69 and 70-plus year subgroups, with roughly 150, 30 and 60 TCR-sequenced participants respectively. Paper-wide results and their limitations: No day 14 peak-response samples were available, so repertoires were characterized only after the peak T cell response. Conclusions about previously exposed vaccinees are limited, since just 5 or 6 AZD1222 recipients were seropositive for SARS-CoV-2 at baseline. The whole spike protein was spanned by vaccine-associated CD4 TCRs, and dominant responses were seen in regions 160-218 and 743-854. Reportedly, almost half of the unique spike-specific TCRs recognized epitopes lying outside the regions that are mutated in the B.1.351 and B.1.1.7 variants. The 56-69-year group was small, and its depth increase did not reach significance, likely because of low power. Spike-specific TCR breadth and depth rose significantly after two AZD1222 doses compared with day 0 and with MenACWY recipients. Most participants were white British and females outnumbered males, and the authors suggested that clonal diversity may have been underestimated.

In light of the paper, this sample's time point label describes: baseline before first vaccination. The vaccinee samples were drawn from two UK trials, COV001 and COV002, one of which was a single-blind randomized controlled phase 2/3 trial testing AZD1222 (ChAdOx1 nCoV-19) in healthy adults. Trial participant PBMC samples were collected at day 0 and day 28 after the second dose for TCRbeta chain sequencing. The CDR3 measures 14 amino acids from cysteine to phenylalanine. This entry keeps only the CDR3 DNA: 42 bases, framed from base 1. V and J are truncated by 2 bases and 1 base respectively, leaving an intervening sequence of 9 bases. The germline V gene (reference sequence) specifies MNHEY as CDR1 and SMNVEV as CDR2. On this clone itself: Its antigen is currently not known. It has no much larger one-base neighbor in the sample; base qualities were not kept.

The CDR3 regions of human TCRbeta chains were analyzed by immunosequencing. In the original analysis: Repertoire TCRs were checked for matches against a reference library of SARS-CoV-2-specific TCRs that had been generated using the MIRA antigen-specificity platform. Breadth was defined as the fraction of unique TCRs that were SARS-CoV-2-associated, and depth was defined as the fraction of total T cells that were SARS-CoV-2-associated. Each spike-specific TCR was assigned to its reactive spike region and to a CD4 or CD8 class using the MIRA data. Log10-transformed breadth and depth values were compared by one-way ANOVA with Sidak's multiple comparisons tests. In TCRdb, the immuneACCESS table is reduced to in-frame sequences with V and J assigned. These tables do not hold every clone; where another copy was compared, an unresolved V gene accounts for under half, and the others remain unexplained. V and J calls and clone size are as listed in that table; D and trimming were resolved from the DNA. This sample holds some 120,000 clones; roughly 87% were observed only once. The ten largest clones take up approximately 1.5% of the sample.

Here the chain combines TRBV27 and TRBJ2-7; the D gene assignment is ambiguous. This receptor was taken from an adult in good health. Here the sequenced sample was peripheral blood, taken on day 0 of AZD1222 vaccination. The CDR3 region reads CASSLKDASYEQYF. The sequenced DNA: TGTGCCAGCAGTTTAAAGGATGCTTCCTACGAGCAGTACTTC.